Each of the 32 T cell receptor beta chains below was sequenced from the same sample in a study of blood T cells in healthy people across ages. Combining a sample-barcoded 5' primer with a J-beta primer mix, a second PCR ran for about 7 to 12 cycles. TCRdb re-called the 5' RACE reads through MiXCR, storing one row per CDR3 protein. The data contain more than 600,000 distinct CDR3 sequences, roughly 25% of them seen just once; the ten biggest clones take up more than 7.5%. The sample also formed part of further work on T cells of mothers and their children.

The sample comprised blood. These receptors were obtained from a boy younger than 18 in good health.

This clonotype was counted a few times. The chain links TRBV19 to TRBJ1-2, with D uncertain. V was clipped by 7 bases and J by 1 base, with 19 bases between them. CDR3 length: 16 amino acids. Germline lookup yields CDR1 LNHDA and CDR2 SQIVND (reference sequence). CDR3 protein: CASTSEGEGFNYGYTF. CDR3 sequence (DNA): TGTGCCAGTACCTCTGAGGGAGAGGGTTTTAACTATGGCTACACCTTC.

This chain links TRBV6-2 or TRBV6-3 with TRBJ2-5; D not certain. The J call may be incorrect, as the DNA end agrees better with TRBJ2-7. The CDR3 is 12 amino acids. In germline, CDR1 is MNHEY, CDR2 SVGEGT. This CDR3 is CASSYSWVEQYF. In DNA, the CDR3 is TGTGCCAGCAGTTACTCGTGGGTCGAGCAGTACTTC.

This clonotype has a handful of counts. CDR3 amino acids: CASGPSGSYNEQFF. The CDR3 coding sequence is TGTGCTAGTGGCCCCTCTGGCTCCTACAATGAGCAGTTCTTC. The chain couples TRBV12-5 to TRBJ2-1, with unresolved D. Germline CDR1 reads LGHNT; CDR2 reads FRNRAP. The V end was cut by 6 bases, the J end by 0 bases, with 9 bases between. This CDR3 comprises 14 residues. The whole variable domain, filled in from reference TRBV12-5 and TRBJ2-1, reads DARVTQTPRHKVTEMGQEVTMRCQPILGHNTVFWYRQTMMQGLELLAYFRNRAPLDDSGMPKDRFSAEMPDATLATLKIQPSEPRDSAVYFCASGPSGSYNEQFFGPGTRLTVL.

This clonotype was observed a handful of times. CDR3 in DNA: TGTGCCAGCAGTGCCGGACTAGTCGAGCAGTACTTC. It specifies CASSAGLVEQYF. This chain uses TRBV27 with TRBJ2-7; 7 bases fit TRBD2. The CDR3 spans 12 residues. Losses at the gene ends were 5 bases for V and 6 bases for J; bases not matched to a gene: 4. The germline gives CDR1 MNHEY, CDR2 SMNVEV (reference sequence).

This clonotype was counted only a few times. V is TRBV5-1 and J is TRBJ2-7; D might be TRBD1 (5 bases). With 3 bases removed from V and 3 bases from J, the gap between germline ends came to 10 bases. This CDR3 contains 13 residues. Germline values: CDR1 SGHRS, CDR2 YFSETQ. CDR3 nucleotide sequence: TGCGCCAGCAGCTCAGGGATCGGCTACGAGCAGTACTTC. Translating it yields CASSSGIGYEQYF.

The chain combines TRBV25-1 with TRBJ1-2; D call uncertain. V was clipped by 3 bases and J by 5 bases, with 7 bases between them. CDR3 size: 12 residues. Germline lookup yields CDR1 MGHDK and CDR2 SYGVNS. CDR3 sequence: CASSELGYGYTF. The CDR3 DNA reads TGTGCCAGCAGTGAGTTAGGTTATGGCTACACCTTC.

The V and J genes are TRBV24-1 and TRBJ2-3; maybe TRBD1 (5 bases). The CDR3 runs to 15 residues. Germline CDR1 is KGHDR and CDR2 is SFDVKD. Between the trimmed V and J ends, which lost 0 bases and 5 bases, there was a span of 11 bases. The CDR3 DNA follows: TGTGCCACCAGTGATTTGGGACAAGGACGAGATACGCAGTATTTT. Translated, it gives CATSDLGQGRDTQYF.

This clonotype was recorded a few times. The chain has TRBV9 and TRBJ2-1, with a weak D call TRBD2 (6 bases). The V and J ends lost 4 bases and 8 bases respectively, with 22 bases between them. The CDR3 contains 16 residues. Germline V gene lookup returns CDR1 SGDLS and CDR2 YYNGEE. For the CDR3, the DNA is TGTGCCAGCAGCCCAGAGGAGGGGTTAGGAGGCGATGAGCAGTTCTTC. Translation gives CASSPEEGLGGDEQFF.

This chain connects TRBV12-3 or TRBV12-4 to TRBJ1-1, with 10 nucleotides matching TRBD1. The V gene end was trimmed by 5 bases and the J gene end by 0 bases; junction bases not matched to a gene: 9. This CDR3 region has 17 residues. The CDR3 loop reads CASSVGTGAVMNTEAFF. The CDR3 coding sequence is TGTGCCAGCAGTGTAGGGACAGGGGCGGTTATGAACACTGAAGCTTTCTTT.

The chain combines TRBV20-1 with TRBJ2-5; TRBD2 matches 9 bases. Germline values: CDR1 DFQATT, CDR2 SNEGSKA (reference sequence). This CDR3 region has 15 residues. Unmatched junction bases numbered 7, after V lost 1 base and J lost 4 bases. CDR3: CSARGLREGPETQYF. The DNA for the CDR3 is TGCAGTGCTAGAGGTTTGCGGGAGGGCCCAGAGACCCAGTACTTC.

The chain employs TRBV20-1 and TRBJ1-3, with D hard to call. In germline, CDR1 is DFQATT, CDR2 SNEGSKA (reference sequence). Trimming cost V 0 bases and J 4 bases, with 10 bases left between them. CDR3 length equals 14 residues. CDR3 residues: CSARDQRSGNTIYF. CDR3 DNA: TGCAGTGCTAGAGATCAGAGGTCCGGAAACACCATATATTTT.

The chain employs TRBV6-2 or TRBV6-3 and TRBJ1-1; D gene unclear. Germline V gene sequence: CDR1 MNHEY, CDR2 SVGEGT. Trimming took off 2 bases at V and 4 bases at J, with 11 bases between the two ends. The CDR3 runs to 14 residues. The CDR3 reads CASSYEGWITEAFF. CDR3 DNA: TGTGCCAGCAGTTACGAGGGTTGGATCACTGAAGCTTTCTTT.

This clonotype was observed a few times. The gene calls are TRBV9 and TRBJ2-6; unclear D gene. Germline CDR1 and CDR2: SGDLS and YYNGEE. CDR3 length: 18 residues. V was shortened by 4 bases and J by 0 bases, with 17 bases between the two germline ends. CDR3 loop: CASSLNPGRDSGANVLTF. The CDR3 nucleotides read TGTGCCAGCAGCCTTAACCCCGGCCGAGACTCTGGGGCCAACGTCCTGACTTTC.

The chain joins TRBV1 to TRBJ2-4. TRBV1 is labeled a pseudogene. This CDR3 has 17 residues. The CDR3 loop is CTSSQFLGGPAKNIQYF. Here the CDR3 DNA reads TGCACCAGCAGCCAATTCTTGGGGGGGCCAGCCAAAAACATTCAGTACTTC.

A few counts support this clonotype. The genes are TRBV20-1 and TRBJ2-2, with 7 positions matching TRBD2. The CDR3 contains 12 residues. Germline V gene data show CDR1 as DFQATT and CDR2 as SNEGSKA (reference sequence). Here the CDR3 reads CSGTTGAGELFF. In nucleotides, the CDR3 is TGCAGCGGGACTACGGGGGCCGGGGAGCTGTTTTTT.

The chain uses TRBV7-9 and TRBJ2-5; D not resolved. V was pared by 5 bases and J by 5 bases, with 9 bases between. CDR1 is SEHNR, CDR2 FQNEAQ, per germline (reference sequence). The CDR3 is made up of 12 amino acids. The CDR3 sequence: CASSPETETQYF. In nucleotides, the CDR3 is TGTGCCAGCAGCCCCGAGACGGAGACCCAGTACTTC.

The chain recombines TRBV29-1 with TRBJ2-6; D remains unclear. Between the trimmed V and J ends, which lost 4 bases and 0 bases, there was a span of 16 bases. This CDR3 spans 17 amino acids. Germline CDR1 reads SQVTM; CDR2 reads ANQGSEA. CDR3 amino acids: CSVVFLAGNSGANVLTF. The CDR3 DNA sequence: TGCAGCGTTGTGTTCTTGGCTGGTAACTCTGGGGCCAACGTCCTGACTTTC. Full variable domain (remainder filled in from reference TRBV29-1 and TRBJ2-6): SAVISQKPSRDICQRGTSLTIQCQVDSQVTMMFWYRQQPGQSLTLIATANQGSEATYESGFVIDKFPISRPNLTFSTLTVSNMSPEDSSIYLCSVVFLAGNSGANVLTFGAGSRLTVL.

The chain has TRBV28 and TRBJ1-3; no clear D. Trimming removed 3 bases at V and 0 bases at J, with 12 bases between. Germline CDR1 MDHEN, CDR2 SYDVKM. The CDR3 has 16 amino acids. The CDR3 DNA reads as TGTGCCAGCAGTTTCCCGGCAGTCCTCTCTGGAAACACCATATATTTT. This codes for CASSFPAVLSGNTIYF.

This clonotype was counted only a few times. The chain has TRBV6-5 and TRBJ2-6, with D possibly TRBD1 on 6 matching bases. Trimming shortened V by 4 bases and J by 8 bases, and 18 bases separated the two germline ends. CDR1 MNHEY and CDR2 SVGAGI come from the germline V gene. The CDR3 consists of 16 residues. The DNA for the CDR3 is TGTGCCAGCAGTTCCGGACAGCCAAATCTGCCCAACGTCCTGACTTTC. Protein sequence: CASSSGQPNLPNVLTF.

V gene TRBV20-1 combines with J gene TRBJ1-3; the D gene is possibly TRBD1 (5 bases). CDR3 length: 14 amino acids. Germline CDR1 is DFQATT and CDR2 is SNEGSKA (reference sequence). Trimming took off 3 bases at V and 3 bases at J, with 12 bases between the two ends. The CDR3 DNA reads as TGCAGTGCTAGGGGGGGGGTTGGTGGAAACACCATATATTTT. This codes for CSARGGVGGNTIYF.

Points on this clonotype: An end of the junction does not agree with germline; a read error may underlie this. The gene calls are TRBV6-2 or TRBV6-3 and TRBJ2-5, with TRBD1 as a possible D gene (6 bases). Per the germline V gene, CDR1 is MNHEY and CDR2 is SVGEGT. There are 14 residues in the CDR3. The CDR3, as DNA: TGTGCCAGCAGTTCGAACAGGGTGCAAGTGACCCAGTACTTC. Its protein product is CASSSNRVQVTQYF.

The gene calls are TRBV9 and TRBJ2-7; 9 nucleotides agree with TRBD2. The J call is uncertain, as TRBJ2-5 better fits the DNA end. This CDR3 spans 16 amino acids. CDR1 SGDLS and CDR2 YYNGEE come from the germline V gene. The CDR3 loop reads CASSPRLAGSTETQYF. The CDR3 DNA reads TGTGCCAGCAGCCCCCGGCTAGCGGGATCGACGGAGACCCAGTACTTC.

The chain combines TRBV20-1 with TRBJ2-7; TRBD2 matches at 8 bases. V lost 6 bases and J lost 3; bases outside the gene matches: 10. This CDR3 comprises 14 residues. CDR1 is DFQATT, CDR2 SNEGSKA, per germline (reference sequence). The CDR3 DNA reads as TGCAGTGCCTATACCTCCGGGACTAGCTACGAGCAGTACTTC. The encoded protein is CSAYTSGTSYEQYF.

This clonotype has a handful of counts. V and J are TRBV7-2 and TRBJ2-5; D not certain. The CDR3 spans 15 residues. In germline, CDR1 is SGHTA, CDR2 FQGNSA. Between the trimmed V and J ends, which lost 0 bases and 5 bases, there was a span of 13 bases. The CDR3 nucleotides read TGTGCCAGCAGCTTAGCCGTGGGCTTGGGGGAGACCCAGTACTTC. Its translation is CASSLAVGLGETQYF.

CDR3 loop: CASSLEGGQEGDTQYF. In DNA, the CDR3 is TGTGCCAGCAGCTTGGAAGGAGGGCAAGAAGGAGATACGCAGTATTTT. The chain has TRBV5-5 and TRBJ2-3, with D maybe TRBD2 (6 bases). The CDR3 spans 16 residues. Germline V gene sequence: CDR1 SGHKS, CDR2 YYEKEE (reference sequence). Trimming left V 0 bases short and J 5 bases short, with 16 bases between. The full variable domain, with the rest looked up from reference TRBV5-5 and TRBJ2-3, is DAGVTQSPTHLIKTRGQQVTLRCSPISGHKSVSWYQQVLGQGPQFIFQYYEKEERGRGNFPDRFSARQFPNYSSELNVNALLLGDSALYLCASSLEGGQEGDTQYFGPGTRLTVL.

The sample holds a few counts of this clonotype. The V gene is TRBV28, the J gene TRBJ2-3; perhaps TRBD1 as D (5 bases). Germline values: CDR1 MDHEN, CDR2 SYDVKM. V dropped 6 bases and J dropped 2 bases, with 15 bases sitting between them. This CDR3 is 15 amino acids long. This CDR3 is CASSNTRAFTDTQYF. For the CDR3, the DNA is TGTGCCAGCAGCAACACCAGGGCCTTCACAGATACGCAGTATTTT.

The V gene is TRBV15, the J gene TRBJ2-7, with 10 bases fitting TRBD1. Trimming took 1 base from V and 5 from J; bases not matched to a gene: 5. The CDR3 covers 15 residues. Germline CDR1 LNHNV, CDR2 YYDKDF (reference sequence). The CDR3 region has the DNA TGTGCCACCAGCAGAGGGACAGGGGGAGGGAACGAGCAGTACTTC. Protein product: CATSRGTGGGNEQYF.

This clonotype has more than one count but fewer than ten. V gene TRBV21-1 combines with J gene TRBJ2-2; the D segment call TRBD2 is taken from the table without a DNA check. TRBV21-1 is tagged as a pseudogene. The CDR3 is made up of 18 amino acids. The CDR3 coding sequence is TGTGCCAGCAGCCAAAAGAGCGGGGGGTTCGCGAACACCGGGGAGCTGTTTTTT. Amino acids: CASSQKSGGFANTGELFF.

This clonotype was seen a handful of times. The gene calls are TRBV5-5 and TRBJ2-1, with TRBD2 identical over 14 bases. The V segment lost 3 bases and the J segment 1 base; nucleotides outside the gene matches: 3. Germline V gives CDR1 SGHKS, CDR2 YYEKEE (reference sequence). This CDR3 is 17 amino acids long. CDR3 nucleotide sequence: TGTGCCAGCAGCTCACGACTAGCGGGAGGGTCCTACAATGAGCAGTTCTTC. It specifies CASSSRLAGGSYNEQFF.

This clonotype showed up just a few times. The genes are TRBV6-2 or TRBV6-3 and TRBJ1-5, with D possibly being TRBD1 (5 bases). The CDR3 is 14 amino acids. Deletions cut 6 bases from V and 2 bases from J, with 11 bases between. The germline V gene encodes CDR1 MNHEY and CDR2 SVGEGT. The CDR3 sequence: CASSRDAGNQPQHF. For the CDR3, the DNA is TGTGCCAGCAGCAGGGACGCGGGCAATCAGCCCCAGCATTTT.

The table lists this clonotype with a few counts. The CDR3 loop reads CASSLAERTTYEQYF. CDR3 DNA: TGCGCCAGCAGCTTGGCGGAGCGGACCACCTACGAGCAGTACTTC. The chain combines TRBV5-1 with TRBJ2-7; possibly TRBD2 for D (5 bases). V was cut by 0 bases and J by 2 bases, with 12 bases left in between. This CDR3 comprises 15 residues. Germline CDR1 is SGHRS and CDR2 is YFSETQ.

This clonotype was seen a handful of times. This chain uses TRBV2 with TRBJ2-1; 15 bases are a match to TRBD2. V shed 9 bases, J shed 7 bases, and the junction held 10 bases outside the gene matches. This CDR3 comprises 16 residues. The germline gives CDR1 SNHLY, CDR2 FYNNEI. In DNA form, the CDR3 reads TGTGCCAGTGGACTAGCGGGAGGGTTGTTCCGTAATGAGCAGTTCTTC. Amino acids: CASGLAGGLFRNEQFF. The entire variable domain, with the rest obtained from reference TRBV2 and TRBJ2-1, is as follows: EPEVTQTPSHQVTQMGQEVILRCVPISNHLYFYWYRQILGQKVEFLVSFYNNEISEKSEIFDDQFSVERPDGSNFTLKIRSTKLEDSAMYFCASGLAGGLFRNEQFFGPGTRLTVL.